This T cell receptor beta chain was profiled in a study of cytomegalovirus exposure and HLA in healthy donors. Study overall: About 85 million unique TCR sequences came from HLA-typed donors in an early release. Overall study findings and caveats: Follow-up analysis found HLA locus-dependent TCR association rates, highest for DRB1 and lowest for HLA-C.

Researchers ran the PCR with 60 Vbeta and 13 Jbeta primers. The data were produced by immunoSEQ multiplex PCR, yet TCRdb's version contains in-frame clones alone and is incomplete. The table has about 120,000 clones, 81% seen once. The CDR3 is made up of 16 amino acids. Trimming took 1 base from V and 0 from J; bases not matched to a gene: 2. Germline CDR1 KGHSH, CDR2 LQKENI. Details on this clone: Its antigen is unidentified.

The clonotype comes from a woman between 25 and 40 years old in good health and CMV-seronegative. This chain uses TRBV18 with TRBJ2-2; TRBD2 matches 7 bases. The sequenced sample was PBMCs. The CDR3 loop is CASSPLAGPNTGELFF. Written as DNA, the CDR3 is TGTGCCAGCTCACCACTAGCGGGCCCGAACACCGGGGAGCTGTTTTTT. Variable domain in full (rest from reference TRBV18 and TRBJ2-2): NAGVMQNPRHLVRRRGQEARLRCSPMKGHSHVYWYRQLPEEGLKFMVYLQKENIIDESGMPKERFSAEFPKEGPSILRIQQVVRGDSAAYFCASSPLAGPNTGELFFGEGSRLTVL.